Each of the 19 T cell receptor beta chains below was sequenced from the same sample in a study of Ad26.COV2.S vaccination and SARS-CoV-2 variants (dated by TCRdb to about 2021). The sample's treatment or condition, from its label and the paper: roughly 20 received Ad26.COV2.S at low or high dose, single or two shots; five or six received placebo; per-sample allocation not given. For vaccine and placebo recipients, the sequenced repertoires came from samples collected on day 63 after the first injection. The library relied on the immunoSEQ multiplex PCR assay. TCRdb provides this immuneACCESS table in a form limited to in-frame rearrangements. Some clones are lacking; in checked studies, under half of them reflect an unresolved V gene, and why the rest are absent is not known. The sample data list about 250,000 clones, and roughly 86% of these were observed just once. The ten biggest clones cover 2.5% to 3.5% of the sample.

Sample: peripheral blood, taken in a trial of Ad26.COV2.S vaccine versus placebo. The receptors shown here come from a person between 18 and 60 years old who received the Ad26.COV2.S COVID-19 vaccine or a placebo.

The chain carries TRBV23-1 and TRBJ1-2, with a possible D match to TRBD1 (5 bases). TRBV23-1 has ORF status, its function being uncertain. The CDR3 covers 16 residues. Trimming pared 0 bases from V and 8 bases from J, leaving 19 bases between. As DNA, the CDR3 is TGCGCCAGCAGTCAATCACCCCGGGGCAGGGCGTGGGGCTACACCTTC. It translates to CASSQSPRGRAWGYTF.

The chain's CDR3 is CSASGQGGQYF. For the CDR3, the DNA is TGCAGTGCGAGCGGACAGGGGGGGCAGTATTTT. The genes are TRBV20-1 and TRBJ2-3, with 10 bases that match TRBD1. CDR3 length equals 11 residues. Germline V gene lookup returns CDR1 DFQATT and CDR2 SNEGSKA (reference sequence). The V segment lost 6 bases and the J segment 11 bases; nucleotides outside the gene matches: 5.

This clone was seen only once. The V gene is TRBV19, the J gene TRBJ1-1; TRBD1 aligns across 9 bases. CDR1 and CDR2 from the germline V gene are LNHDA and SQIVND (reference sequence). The CDR3 contains 14 residues. Trimming took 4 bases from V and 1 from J; bases not matched to a gene: 1. The CDR3 DNA reads as TGTGCCAGTAGTAAGGGACAGGGGAACACTGAAGCTTTCTTT. Translated, it gives CASSKGQGNTEAFF.

The genes are TRBV28 and TRBJ2-1, with 10 nucleotides matching TRBD2. From germline, CDR1 is MDHEN and CDR2 SYDVKM. Losses at the gene ends were 5 bases for V and 4 bases for J; bases not matched to a gene: 5. This CDR3 has 15 residues. The CDR3 sequence is CASSLAGAPYNEQFF. The CDR3 bases are TGTGCCAGCAGTCTAGCGGGAGCCCCGTACAATGAGCAGTTCTTC.

The chain links TRBV18 to TRBJ2-3, with 7 positions matching TRBD1. V lost 2 bases and J lost 4; bases outside the gene matches: 6. Germline CDR1 reads KGHSH; CDR2 reads LQKENI. This CDR3 comprises 15 residues. The CDR3 loop reads CASSPGTGASDTQYF. Here the CDR3 DNA reads TGTGCCAGCTCACCAGGTACAGGGGCCTCAGATACGCAGTATTTT.

V and J are TRBV27 and TRBJ1-3; D gene ambiguous. The CDR3 runs to 14 residues. With 5 bases removed from V and 2 bases from J, the gap between germline ends came to 10 bases. Germline lookup yields CDR1 MNHEY and CDR2 SMNVEV (reference sequence). The CDR3 nucleotides are TGTGCCAGCAGTCCGGGAATTGCTGGAAACACCATATATTTT. It is translated as CASSPGIAGNTIYF.

The gene calls are TRBV12-1 and TRBJ2-5; TRBD1, as called in the table, went unchecked against the DNA. TRBV12-1 is annotated as a pseudogene. The CDR3 sequence is 16 residues long. DNA of the CDR3: TGTGCCAGCAGCTCGATATGGACAGGGTACCTGGAGACCCAGTACTTC. Its protein product is CASSSIWTGYLETQYF.

The genes are TRBV6-1 and TRBJ1-3; D gene ambiguous. From germline, CDR1 is MNHNS and CDR2 SASEGT. This CDR3 is built from 16 residues. V lost 2 bases and J lost 0, with 11 bases in between. This CDR3 is CASSESRTASGNTIYF. CDR3 DNA sequence: TGTGCCAGCAGTGAAAGCAGAACAGCCTCTGGAAACACCATATATTTT.

V usage is TRBV6-5 and J usage is TRBJ2-6; D not certain. The germline V gene has CDR1 MNHEY and CDR2 SVGAGI. V lost 8 bases and J 7 bases, leaving 12 bases between the germline ends. The CDR3 runs to 13 residues. Here the CDR3 reads CASSEQGANVLTF. Written as DNA, the CDR3 is TGTGCCAGCTCTGAACAAGGAGCCAACGTCCTGACTTTC.

The chain combines TRBV6-5 with TRBJ2-7; D ambiguous. This CDR3 spans 11 amino acids. The V end lost 1 base, the J end lost 10 bases, and 8 bases lay between the germline ends. Germline loops: CDR1 MNHEY, CDR2 SVGAGI. The CDR3 protein is CASSYLHSQYF. The CDR3 coding sequence is TGTGCCAGCAGTTACTTACATTCACAGTACTTC.

V gene TRBV7-8 combines with J gene TRBJ2-7, with 11 bases that match TRBD2. The CDR3 loop spans 16 amino acids. In germline, CDR1 is SGHVS, CDR2 FQNEAQ. V lost 4 bases to trimming and J lost 3 bases; unmatched junction nucleotides: 8. DNA of the CDR3: TGTGCCAGCAGCTCCCTAGAGACTAGCGGGATCTACGAGCAGTACTTC. Translating it yields CASSSLETSGIYEQYF.

This sequence joins TRBV19 and TRBJ1-2, with 8 bases fitting TRBD1. The CDR3 has 16 residues. Germline assignment: CDR1 LNHDA and CDR2 SQIVND (reference sequence). With 6 bases clipped from V and 5 bases from J, the junction kept 14 bases outside the gene matches. Written as DNA, the CDR3 is TGTGCCAGTAGAGACGGGACAGGAGGGAACCCTTATGGCTACACCTTC. Translating gives CASRDGTGGNPYGYTF.

The V gene is TRBV5-5, the J gene TRBJ1-2; maybe TRBD1 (5 bases). The ends were cut back, 4 bases at V and 2 bases at J, with 12 bases in the middle. The CDR3 runs 14 residues. The V gene's germline CDR1 is SGHKS and CDR2 YYEKEE (reference sequence). DNA of the CDR3: TGTGCCAGCAGCCGGGACCCCACCAACTATGGCTACACCTTC. Encoded protein: CASSRDPTNYGYTF.

In DNA, the CDR3 is TGTGCCAGCAGCCGTACCGTTCGTTCACCCCTCCACTTT. Protein product: CASSRTVRSPLHF. V is TRBV14 and J is TRBJ1-6, with no clear D. This CDR3 is built from 13 residues. Germline V gene lookup returns CDR1 SGHDN and CDR2 FVKESK. V dropped 4 bases and J dropped 9 bases, with 10 bases sitting between them.

This clone was observed a few times. CDR3 sequence (DNA): TGCGCCAGCAGGGGGAGGGAGTCTAACTATGGCTACACCTTC. Translated: CASRGRESNYGYTF. The rearrangement uses TRBV4-1 and TRBJ1-2, with D hard to call. V lost 6 bases to trimming and J lost 0 bases, with 11 bases between them. The length of the CDR3 is 14 residues. Germline values: CDR1 MGHRA, CDR2 YSYEKL.

This clone showed up just a few times. The J gene is TRBJ1-1, the V gene TRBV6-4; D remains ambiguous. Germline CDR1 and CDR2: MRHNA and SNTAGT. The CDR3 extends over 13 amino acids. V was cut by 3 bases and J by 5 bases, with 10 bases left in between. CDR3 in DNA: TGTGCCAGCAGTGAGGTGACGGGGACTGAAGCTTTCTTT. Residues: CASSEVTGTEAFF.

This chain connects TRBV7-9 to TRBJ2-5; TRBD2 matches 9 bases. The V gene end was trimmed by 5 bases and the J gene end by 4 bases; junction bases not matched to a gene: 8. There are 15 residues in the CDR3. Germline CDR1 and CDR2: SEHNR and FQNEAQ (reference sequence). The CDR3 loop reads CASSPPGLALETQYF. CDR3 DNA: TGTGCCAGCAGCCCCCCGGGACTAGCTTTAGAGACCCAGTACTTC.

The chain is built from TRBV5-4 and TRBJ1-4; D perhaps matches TRBD1 (6 bases). V lost 4 bases and J lost 5, with 15 bases in between. This CDR3 has 15 residues. Germline V gives CDR1 SGHNT, CDR2 YYREEE (reference sequence). CDR3 residues: CASSPGGGMNEKLFF. Here the CDR3 DNA reads TGTGCCAGCAGCCCCGGTGGGGGCATGAATGAAAAACTGTTTTTT.

CDR3 coding DNA: TGTGCTAGTGGTTATGAGGGGACCTACAATGAGCAGTTCTTC. It specifies CASGYEGTYNEQFF. The chain recombines TRBV12-5 with TRBJ2-1, with D perhaps being TRBD1 or TRBD2 (5 bases each). With 4 bases removed from V and 2 bases from J, the gap between germline ends came to 9 bases. CDR1 LGHNT and CDR2 FRNRAP come from the germline V gene. The CDR3 spans 14 residues. Variable domain in full (rest from reference TRBV12-5 and TRBJ2-1): DARVTQTPRHKVTEMGQEVTMRCQPILGHNTVFWYRQTMMQGLELLAYFRNRAPLDDSGMPKDRFSAEMPDATLATLKIQPSEPRDSAVYFCASGYEGTYNEQFFGPGTRLTVL.